The sequence of this TCR beta chain was determined in a study of human T cells and chemical hapten exposure. Study-level background: TCR yields per sample varied, mainly owing to small pooled library volume differences.

This clonotype appeared a single time. Its target is not known. Findings of the study overall: Large CDR3 similarity clusters arose significantly more often from expanded TCRs than from controls.

Time point denoted: pre-sensitization, week 0. Treatment indicated: therapeutic diphenylcyclopropenone sensitization with weekly scalp DPC. Extraction yielded total RNA from whole blood (unfractionated). The study used a library that attached unique molecular identifiers to individual cDNA molecules. TCRdb re-called the RACE reads with MiXCR, one entry per CDR3 protein. The sample shows more than 250,000 distinct CDR3 sequences, 7.7% of them seen only once. The germline V gene encodes CDR1 SGDLS and CDR2 YYNGEE. Trimming left V 3 bases short and J 0 bases short, with 4 bases between. This CDR3 has 14 amino acids.

Sample: whole blood, taken in connection with sensitization to the hapten diphenylcyclopropenone (DPC). V usage is TRBV9 and J usage is TRBJ1-6, with D unresolved. The sequence was collected from a man aged 18 to 35 with alopecia areata. Some clones in this sample may be carry-over from other donors' samples. The CDR3 sequence: CASSGNSYNSPLHF. DNA for the CDR3: TGTGCCAGCAGCGGTAACTCCTATAATTCACCCCTCCACTTT.